Listed below are T cell receptor beta chains from one sample, sequenced in a study of CD8+ T cells in alopecia areata. Clones were read by immunoSEQ multiplex PCR, and TCRdb kept only the in-frame ones, dropping some. The repertoire holds nearly 200,000 clones, with roughly 64% as singletons. The sequencing here drew on CD4+ T cells sorted from blood, taken at week 24, from a patient treated with tofacitinib. The receptors come from a human donor with alopecia areata. The CDR3 runs from the conserved cysteine through the conserved F or W. D genes are given only for firm matches. The size entry is marked missing in some rows and otherwise reads once, few, many or a size class.

cdr3_nt: TGTGCCAGCAGCCATTTCGGAGGGAACGAGCAGTACTTC; cdr3_aa: CASSHFGGNEQYF; d_call: .; clone_size: .; v_call: TRBV25-1; j_call: TRBJ2-7
cdr3_nt: TGCGCCAGCAGCAGAAACCGGGACAGGGTGTCCCACGAGCAGTACTTC; cdr3_aa: CASSRNRDRVSHEQYF; d_call: TRBD1; clone_size: .; v_call: TRBV5-1; j_call: TRBJ2-7
cdr3_nt: TGTGCCAGCAGCTTAGGTGGACAGGACCAAGAGACCCAGTACTTC; cdr3_aa: CASSLGGQDQETQYF; d_call: TRBD1; clone_size: .; v_call: TRBV11-3; j_call: TRBJ2-5
cdr3_nt: TGCGCCAGCAGCCCCATTCGGGTCCCCACCGGGGAGCTGTTTTTT; cdr3_aa: CASSPIRVPTGELFF; d_call: .; clone_size: .; v_call: TRBV5-1; j_call: TRBJ2-2
cdr3_nt: TGTGCCAGCAGCCTTGGTCGTTTCCAAGAGACCCAGTACTTC; cdr3_aa: CASSLGRFQETQYF; d_call: .; clone_size: .; v_call: TRBV6-5; j_call: TRBJ2-5
cdr3_nt: TGTGCCAGCAGCCTCGCGGGGGAGTCCTACAATGAGCAGTTCTTC; cdr3_aa: CASSLAGESYNEQFF; d_call: TRBD2; clone_size: few; v_call: TRBV7-9; j_call: TRBJ2-1
cdr3_nt: TGTGCCAGCAGCTTAGTACCCGGACAAGAGACCCAGTACTTC; cdr3_aa: CASSLVPGQETQYF; d_call: .; clone_size: .; v_call: TRBV13; j_call: TRBJ2-5
cdr3_nt: TGTGCCAGCAGCCCGGGACTAGCGTCCGGAGAGCTGTTTTTT; cdr3_aa: CASSPGLASGELFF; d_call: TRBD2; clone_size: .; v_call: TRBV7-2; j_call: TRBJ2-2
cdr3_nt: TGTGCCAGCTCACCACTTGGGGGGCAAGAGACCCAGTACTTC; cdr3_aa: CASSPLGGQETQYF; d_call: .; clone_size: .; v_call: TRBV18; j_call: TRBJ2-5
cdr3_nt: TGCGCCAGCAGCTTGGGACAGGGGACCACAGATACGCAGTATTTT; cdr3_aa: CASSLGQGTTDTQYF; d_call: TRBD1; clone_size: .; v_call: TRBV5-1; j_call: TRBJ2-3
cdr3_nt: TGTGCCAGCAGTCCCTCCCTTGGGGGCGAGCAGTACTTC; cdr3_aa: CASSPSLGGEQYF; d_call: .; clone_size: .; v_call: TRBV25-1; j_call: TRBJ2-7
cdr3_nt: TGTGCCTGGGCTCAGACAGGGGGCCACGAGCAGTACTTC; cdr3_aa: CAWAQTGGHEQYF; d_call: TRBD1; clone_size: .; v_call: TRBV30; j_call: TRBJ2-7
cdr3_nt: TGTGCCAGCAGCTCCGGACAGGGCTATGGCTACACCTTC; cdr3_aa: CASSSGQGYGYTF; d_call: TRBD1; clone_size: .; v_call: TRBV5-6; j_call: TRBJ1-2
cdr3_nt: TGTGCCGCGGGGAGGAACACTGAAGCTTTCTTT; cdr3_aa: CAAGRNTEAFF; d_call: .; clone_size: .; v_call: TRBV30; j_call: TRBJ1-1
cdr3_nt: TGTGCCAGCTCGGAGTACACCGGGGAGCTGTTTTTT; cdr3_aa: CASSEYTGELFF; d_call: .; clone_size: .; v_call: TRBV18; j_call: TRBJ2-2
cdr3_nt: TGTGCCAGCAGTTCCGGCGGGACAGGGTTAAATACGCAGTATTTT; cdr3_aa: CASSSGGTGLNTQYF; d_call: TRBD1; clone_size: .; v_call: TRBV2; j_call: TRBJ2-3
cdr3_nt: TGTGCCAGCAGTTTGGGGACAACCTACGGCGGGGGAGCTTTCTTT; cdr3_aa: CASSLGTTYGGGAFF; d_call: .; clone_size: .; v_call: TRBV28; j_call: TRBJ1-1
cdr3_nt: TGTGCCAGCAGTGTTTATCCGGAGGGCTCCTACGAGCAGTACTTC; cdr3_aa: CASSVYPEGSYEQYF; d_call: .; clone_size: few; v_call: TRBV2; j_call: TRBJ2-7
cdr3_nt: TGTGCCAGCTCACTCCAAGAGACCCAGTACTTC; cdr3_aa: CASSLQETQYF; d_call: .; clone_size: .; v_call: TRBV18; j_call: TRBJ2-5
cdr3_nt: TGTGCCAGCAGCTACGACAGGGGGGATAATCAGCCCCAGCATTTT; cdr3_aa: CASSYDRGDNQPQHF; d_call: TRBD1; clone_size: .; v_call: TRBV7-2; j_call: TRBJ1-5
cdr3_nt: TGTGCCAGCAGTTATGACAGGGTGTCCTACGAGCAGTACTTC; cdr3_aa: CASSYDRVSYEQYF; d_call: TRBD1; clone_size: .; v_call: TRBV7-2; j_call: TRBJ2-7
cdr3_nt: TGCGCCAGCAGCTCACTCATTTCCTCGACCCCGGGACGCCAAAATTACGAGCAGTACTTC; cdr3_aa: CASSSLISSTPGRQNYEQYF; d_call: .; clone_size: few; v_call: TRBV5-1; j_call: TRBJ2-7
cdr3_nt: TGTGCCAGCAGCGTAGTACAGGGGGAACGGTTCTTC; cdr3_aa: CASSVVQGERFF; d_call: TRBD1; clone_size: .; v_call: TRBV9; j_call: TRBJ2-1
cdr3_nt: TGTGCCAGCAGCTTGGAAGGACCTGGGGCCAACGTCCTGACTTTC; cdr3_aa: CASSLEGPGANVLTF; d_call: .; clone_size: .; v_call: TRBV5-4; j_call: TRBJ2-6
cdr3_nt: TGTGCCAGCAGCTTCGTCTCCCAGTCCAGCTCTGGGGCCAACGTCCTGACTTTC; cdr3_aa: CASSFVSQSSSGANVLTF; d_call: .; clone_size: .; v_call: TRBV5-6; j_call: TRBJ2-6
cdr3_nt: TGTGCCAGCAGCTACGGAGGGGGACAGGGGCAATGGAACACTGAAGCTTTCTTT; cdr3_aa: CASSYGGGQGQWNTEAFF; d_call: TRBD1; clone_size: .; v_call: TRBV5-6; j_call: TRBJ1-1
cdr3_nt: TGTGCCAGCAGCTCACCACAGGGACGGAGCTCCTACGAGCAGTACTTC; cdr3_aa: CASSSPQGRSSYEQYF; d_call: .; clone_size: many; v_call: TRBV13; j_call: TRBJ2-7
cdr3_nt: TGTGCCAGCAGCTTGGCTGGGACAGGGGGAATTGAAAAACTGTTTTTT; cdr3_aa: CASSLAGTGGIEKLFF; d_call: TRBD1; clone_size: .; v_call: TRBV5-6; j_call: TRBJ1-4
cdr3_nt: TGTGCCAGCAGCTTAGATCTGGGGAGGGAATTCGGCTACACCTTC; cdr3_aa: CASSLDLGREFGYTF; d_call: .; clone_size: .; v_call: TRBV11-2; j_call: TRBJ1-2
cdr3_nt: TGCAGCGTTGACGCCTACAGCTTTAATGAGCAGTTCTTC; cdr3_aa: CSVDAYSFNEQFF; d_call: .; clone_size: .; v_call: TRBV29-1; j_call: TRBJ2-1
cdr3_nt: TGCGCCAGCAGCCAAGATTTCCGGGACAGGGTCCACGAGCAGTACTTC; cdr3_aa: CASSQDFRDRVHEQYF; d_call: TRBD1; clone_size: .; v_call: TRBV4-3; j_call: TRBJ2-7
cdr3_nt: TGCAGCGTTGAAGCCTTACTTTGGGGCACTGAAGCTTTCTTT; cdr3_aa: CSVEALLWGTEAFF; d_call: .; clone_size: .; v_call: TRBV29-1; j_call: TRBJ1-1
cdr3_nt: TGCAGCGTCCCCAAGGGACCAGAGACCCAGTACTTC; cdr3_aa: CSVPKGPETQYF; d_call: .; clone_size: .; v_call: TRBV29-1; j_call: TRBJ2-5
cdr3_nt: TGTGCCATCAGTGGAGGGGGGGCTGTTCAATTCTTC; cdr3_aa: CAISGGGAVQFF; d_call: .; clone_size: .; v_call: TRBV10-3; j_call: TRBJ2-1
cdr3_nt: TGTGCCAGCAGCTTAGGACAGCGGGAGACCCAGTACTTC; cdr3_aa: CASSLGQRETQYF; d_call: .; clone_size: .; v_call: TRBV7-7; j_call: TRBJ2-5
cdr3_nt: TGTGCCAGCAGTGAACGGCGGGGATCAGGCTACGAGCAGTACTTC; cdr3_aa: CASSERRGSGYEQYF; d_call: .; clone_size: .; v_call: TRBV6-1; j_call: TRBJ2-7
cdr3_nt: TGTGCCAGCAGCTTCACACAGGGGGGAGAGACCCAGTACTTC; cdr3_aa: CASSFTQGGETQYF; d_call: TRBD1; clone_size: .; v_call: TRBV5-6; j_call: TRBJ2-5
cdr3_nt: TGTGCCAGCAGCGTCGCGAAGCGGGGGGGCCGGGAGACCCAGTACTTC; cdr3_aa: CASSVAKRGGRETQYF; d_call: TRBD2; clone_size: .; v_call: TRBV9; j_call: TRBJ2-5
cdr3_nt: TGTGCCTGGAGGTCAGGGGCCGGGGAGCTGTTTTTT; cdr3_aa: CAWRSGAGELFF; d_call: .; clone_size: .; v_call: TRBV30; j_call: TRBJ2-2
cdr3_nt: TGTGCCAGCGGACCCGGGACAGGGGCCTACGAGCAGTACTTC; cdr3_aa: CASGPGTGAYEQYF; d_call: TRBD1; clone_size: .; v_call: TRBV28; j_call: TRBJ2-7
cdr3_nt: TGTGCCGGCAGTCTCCCTCGGACAGGGCCTAGGCACGAGCAGTACTTC; cdr3_aa: CAGSLPRTGPRHEQYF; d_call: TRBD1; clone_size: .; v_call: TRBV27; j_call: TRBJ2-7
cdr3_nt: TGCGCCAGCAGCCAAGATCGACAGGGGGCAGAGGAGCAGTACTTC; cdr3_aa: CASSQDRQGAEEQYF; d_call: TRBD1; clone_size: few; v_call: TRBV4-3; j_call: TRBJ2-7
cdr3_nt: TGCAGCGTTGGCGGAGGCCCGAACTATGGCTACACCTTC; cdr3_aa: CSVGGGPNYGYTF; d_call: .; clone_size: few; v_call: TRBV29-1; j_call: TRBJ1-2
cdr3_nt: TGCAGTGCCTCGGACCTCCTTGGCTACACCTTC; cdr3_aa: CSASDLLGYTF; d_call: .; clone_size: few; v_call: TRBV20-1; j_call: TRBJ1-2
cdr3_nt: TGCGCCAGCAGCTTAGACAAAAGACTGGGATCCTACACCTTC; cdr3_aa: CASSLDKRLGSYTF; d_call: .; clone_size: once; v_call: TRBV5-1; j_call: TRBJ1-2
cdr3_nt: TGCAGCGTTGAAGATCCAGGACAGGGCGGCATGAACACTGAAGCTTTCTTT; cdr3_aa: CSVEDPGQGGMNTEAFF; d_call: TRBD1; clone_size: .; v_call: TRBV29-1; j_call: TRBJ1-1
cdr3_nt: TGTGCCAGCCTAGCGGGGGGTAACACCGGGGAGCTGTTTTTT; cdr3_aa: CASLAGGNTGELFF; d_call: TRBD2; clone_size: .; v_call: TRBV2; j_call: TRBJ2-2